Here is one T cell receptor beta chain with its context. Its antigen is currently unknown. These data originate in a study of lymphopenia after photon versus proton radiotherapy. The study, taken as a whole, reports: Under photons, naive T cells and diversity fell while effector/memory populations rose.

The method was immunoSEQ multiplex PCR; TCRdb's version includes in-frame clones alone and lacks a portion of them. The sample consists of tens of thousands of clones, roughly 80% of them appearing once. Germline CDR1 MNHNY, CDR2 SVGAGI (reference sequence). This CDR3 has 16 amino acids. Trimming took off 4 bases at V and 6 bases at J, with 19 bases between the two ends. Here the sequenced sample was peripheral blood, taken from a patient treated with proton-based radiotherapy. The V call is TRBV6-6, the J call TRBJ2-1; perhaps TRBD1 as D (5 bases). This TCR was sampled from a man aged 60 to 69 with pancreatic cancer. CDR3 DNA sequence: TGTGCCAGCAGTTGGACAATAGGCTCCTCAATCAATGAGCAGTTCTTC. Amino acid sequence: CASSWTIGSSINEQFF.